This TCR beta chain was captured by sequencing in a study of spatial heterogeneity in lung cancer. Time point here: sample taken at primary tumor resection. Whole RNA obtained from tumor, nontumor lung or frozen PBMC underwent sequencing without sorting. TCRdb passed the 5' RACE reads through MiXCR, listing each CDR3 protein once. Altogether almost 75,000 distinct CDR3 sequences are present, 13% being singletons, with the ten largest covering approximately 7.2%. Trimming took 5 bases from V and 8 from J; bases not matched to a gene: 7. Germline assignment: CDR1 SGHTA and CDR2 FQGNSA. The CDR3 length is 14 residues.

This clonotype was sampled from a male donor with early-stage non-small cell lung cancer. The chain combines TRBV7-2 with TRBJ2-1; TRBD2 agrees at 9 bases. Sample: PBMCs, taken at surgery. CDR3 nucleotides: TGTGCCAGCAGCCATGGAGTAGCGGGGGATGAGCAGTTCTTC. It translates to CASSHGVAGDEQFF.